A single sample gave rise to the 18 T cell receptor beta chains below, sequenced in a study of blood T cell repertoires in COVID-19. Sequencing used immunoSEQ multiplex PCR; TCRdb keeps in-frame clones, though not all of them. The sample has about 300,000 clones, around 92% seen once. The sequencing input was peripheral blood. These receptors originate from a woman aged 30 to 39 with COVID-19, enrolled during active disease.

The V call is TRBV5-5, the J call TRBJ2-5, with a tentative D call TRBD2 (5 bases). There are 14 residues in the CDR3. Germline values: CDR1 SGHKS, CDR2 YYEKEE (reference sequence). Deletions cut 0 bases from V and 9 bases from J, with 15 bases between. The CDR3 DNA sequence: TGTGCCAGCAGCTTGGACGACCGGGGTTCGGCCCAGTACTTC. It is translated as CASSLDDRGSAQYF.

J is TRBJ1-5 and V is TRBV7-8; 9 bases agree with TRBD1. Germline V gene lookup returns CDR1 SGHVS and CDR2 FQNEAQ. The CDR3 runs to 14 residues. The ends lost 5 bases at V and 4 bases at J; junction bases unmatched: 3. The CDR3 reads CASSPGTGNQPQHF. The CDR3 DNA sequence: TGTGCCAGCAGCCCCGGGACAGGGAATCAGCCCCAGCATTTT.

The chain uses TRBV7-6 and TRBJ2-3, with D perhaps matching TRBD2 (7 bases). The CDR3 spans 16 residues. Trimming removed 1 base at V and 6 bases at J, with 17 bases between. CDR1 is SGHVS, CDR2 FNYEAQ, per germline. The CDR3 here is CASSLVMRGPPDTQYF. The CDR3 DNA sequence: TGTGCCAGCAGCTTAGTAATGCGGGGGCCCCCCGATACGCAGTATTTT.

The gene calls are TRBV4-1 and TRBJ2-7; 7 positions agree with TRBD1. The CDR3 loop spans 14 amino acids. Germline CDR1 MGHRA, CDR2 YSYEKL. Trimming removed 0 bases from V and 7 bases from J; junction bases left unmatched: 6. The CDR3 bases are TGCGCCAGCAGCCAAGACAGGGGGAGACGGGAGCAGTACTTC. It translates to CASSQDRGRREQYF.

V and J are TRBV27 and TRBJ1-1; 7 bases agree with TRBD1. The CDR3 contains 15 residues. The V segment lost 6 bases and the J segment 1 base; nucleotides outside the gene matches: 8. Per germline, CDR1 MNHEY and CDR2 SMNVEV (reference sequence). CDR3: CASRNTGAPNTEAFF. The DNA of the CDR3 is TGTGCCAGCAGGAACACAGGGGCCCCGAACACTGAAGCTTTCTTT.

J is TRBJ2-1 and V is TRBV7-6; no clear D gene. V was cut by 1 base and J by 2 bases, with 9 bases left in between. The CDR3 loop spans 15 amino acids. Germline lookup yields CDR1 SGHVS and CDR2 FNYEAQ. CDR3 nucleotides: TGTGCCAGCAGCTTAGGTGTTGAGGCCTACAATGAGCAGTTCTTC. Encoded protein: CASSLGVEAYNEQFF.

The J gene is TRBJ2-4, the V gene TRBV11-2; D might be TRBD1 (6 bases). Germline V lookup: CDR1 SGHAT, CDR2 FQNNGV. V was trimmed by 5 bases and J by 3 bases, leaving 11 bases between them. CDR3 length: 14 amino acids. The CDR3 protein is CASSPWDNKNIQYF. The CDR3 bases are TGTGCCAGCAGCCCCTGGGACAACAAAAACATTCAGTACTTC.

The CDR3 sequence is CASSQGRQGQRVYGYTF. CDR3 nucleotides: TGCGCCAGCAGCCAGGGGCGACAGGGGCAGAGAGTCTATGGCTACACCTTC. The chain uses TRBV4-1 and TRBJ1-2; 8 nucleotides align to TRBD1. This CDR3 region has 17 residues. V lost 3 bases to trimming and J lost 4 bases; unmatched junction nucleotides: 13. Germline lookup yields CDR1 MGHRA and CDR2 YSYEKL.

V gene TRBV7-9 combines with J gene TRBJ2-2; D gene unclear. Trimming took 4 bases from V and 7 from J, leaving 10 bases between them. This CDR3 is built from 13 residues. The germline gives CDR1 SEHNR, CDR2 FQNEAQ (reference sequence). CDR3 residues: CASSSPMRGELFF. CDR3 DNA sequence: TGTGCCAGCAGCTCCCCCATGCGCGGGGAGCTGTTTTTT.

In this sample, this clone turned up once. The chain recombines TRBV6-5 with TRBJ1-2, with a tentative D call TRBD1 (6 bases). Germline V CDR1 and CDR2: MNHEY, SVGAGI. The length of the CDR3 is 13 residues. Between the trimmed V and J ends, which lost 4 bases and 4 bases, there was a span of 10 bases. CDR3 DNA: TGTGCCAGCAGTTTCCAGGGGCCCTATGGCTACACCTTC. Protein sequence: CASSFQGPYGYTF.

Regarding this clone: The identical CDR3 is also encoded by other nucleotide sequences in the sample. The genes are TRBV7-2 and TRBJ2-1, with D possibly matching TRBD1 (6 bases). Per germline, CDR1 SGHTA and CDR2 FQGNSA. Trimming took off 0 bases at V and 6 bases at J, with 9 bases between the two ends. The CDR3 consists of 14 residues. CDR3 DNA: TGTGCCAGCAGCTTAGCAGGGGGATCCAATGAGCAGTTCTTC. It yields the protein CASSLAGGSNEQFF.

This chain joins TRBV13 and TRBJ2-1; 8 bases are a match to TRBD2. CDR1 is PRHDT, CDR2 FYEKMQ, per germline (reference sequence). This CDR3 region has 13 residues. V lost 0 bases, J lost 14 bases, and 6 bases stayed unmatched. The CDR3 coding sequence is TGTGCCAGCAGCTTAGGCCAAAGCGGGGGAGAGTTCTTC. This sequence encodes CASSLGQSGGEFF.

CDR3 in DNA: TGTGCCAGCAGCCCCAGCCGGGACAGGGGGGGAGAGCAGTACTTC. This encodes CASSPSRDRGGEQYF. The rearrangement joins TRBV7-2 to TRBJ2-7; 11 bases line up with TRBD1. Germline values: CDR1 SGHTA, CDR2 FQGNSA. J was trimmed by 7 bases and V by 5 bases; bases with no gene match: 10. The CDR3 runs 15 residues.

V usage is TRBV4-3 and J usage is TRBJ2-1; 14 positions match TRBD2. J lost 11 bases, V lost 8 bases, and 14 bases had no gene match. Germline V gene lookup returns CDR1 LGHNA and CDR2 YSLEER. This CDR3 spans 16 amino acids. The chain's CDR3 is CASASGLAGGKKKQFF. The CDR3 nucleotides are TGCGCCAGCGCGTCAGGACTAGCGGGGGGAAAAAAAAAGCAGTTCTTC.

The V and J genes are TRBV6-8 and TRBJ2-1; 8 nucleotides line up with TRBD2. Germline lookup yields CDR1 MNHGY and CDR2 SAAAGT. CDR3 length equals 15 residues. V was pared by 3 bases and J by 7 bases, with 8 bases of the junction left unmatched. In DNA, the CDR3 is TGTGCCAGCAGTTATTTTACTAGCGGTGGTAATGAGCAGTTCTTC. Translation: CASSYFTSGGNEQFF.

The genes are TRBV28 and TRBJ2-5; D is possibly TRBD1 (6 bases). Per the germline V gene, CDR1 is MDHEN and CDR2 is SYDVKM. This CDR3 region has 16 residues. Trimming removed 1 base at V and 2 bases at J, with 14 bases between. This CDR3 reads CASSLSHRALQETQYF. DNA of the CDR3: TGTGCCAGCAGTTTATCACACAGGGCCCTACAAGAGACCCAGTACTTC.

The chain carries TRBV6-1 and TRBJ1-5; TRBD1 matches at 7 bases. The germline gives CDR1 MNHNS, CDR2 SASEGT. The CDR3 is 16 amino acids. Unmatched junction bases numbered 7, after V lost 3 bases and J lost 2 bases. The CDR3 DNA is TGTGCCAGCAGTGACCCCCGACAGGGACGCAATCAGCCCCAGCATTTT. Translation: CASSDPRQGRNQPQHF.

The chain carries TRBV19 and TRBJ2-2; 8 bases agree with TRBD2. The V segment lost 1 base and the J segment 5 bases; nucleotides outside the gene matches: 9. Per germline, CDR1 LNHDA and CDR2 SQIVND (reference sequence). This CDR3 comprises 17 residues. For the CDR3, the DNA is TGTGCCAGTAGTATAGTTTTGACTAGCGCAGAGACCGGGGAGCTGTTTTTT. Its translation: CASSIVLTSAETGELFF.